This T cell receptor (beta chain) was sequenced in a study of STAT5B mutations in CD4+ large granular lymphocyte leukemia. Here immunoSEQ multiplex PCR was the method, and the copy in TCRdb shows in-frame clones only, minus some. The table has about 33,000 clones, around 74% seen once. The source material was CD4+ T cells from blood buffy coats. This TCR came from a human donor in good health.

CDR3 coding DNA: TGTGCCAGCAGCATATTAGACTTTACGAACACTGAAGCTTTCTTT. Protein product: CASSILDFTNTEAFF. The chain joins TRBV7-9 to TRBJ1-1; D is unresolved. Germline V gives CDR1 SEHNR, CDR2 FQNEAQ (reference sequence). The CDR3 totals 15 residues. V dropped 5 bases and J dropped 1 base, with 14 bases sitting between them.